These T cell receptor beta chains were read from a single sample in a study of T cell responses to AZD1222 COVID-19 vaccine. Method: immunoSEQ multiplex PCR; TCRdb's copy keeps in-frame clones and lacks some. The data hold around 120,000 clones, with around 87% observed a single time. The starting material was peripheral blood, obtained 28 days after the second AZD1222 dose. These receptors all come from an adult who received the AZD1222 COVID-19 vaccine. CDR3s include the opening cysteine and the closing phenylalanine or tryptophan. D genes are given only for firm matches. Not all rows give a size; the values are once, few, many and, for expanded clones, a class.

v_gene,d_gene,j_gene,abundance,len,CDR3aa,CDR3nt
TRBV18,-,TRBJ2-6,-,15,CASSPTLREANVLTF,TGTGCCAGCTCACCGACGTTAAGGGAGGCCAACGTCCTGACTTTC
TRBV9,-,TRBJ1-2,-,13,CASSDWGAKGYTF,TGTGCCAGCAGCGATTGGGGGGCCAAAGGCTACACCTTC
TRBV4-1,-,TRBJ1-3,-,15,CASSQNGGTGNTIYF,TGCGCCAGCAGCCAGAACGGCGGGACTGGAAACACCATATATTTT
TRBV2,TRBD1,TRBJ1-6,-,15,CASMGQVVGGSPLHF,TGTGCCAGCATGGGACAGGTGGTAGGTGGGTCACCCCTCCACTTT
TRBV3-1/TRBV3-2,-,TRBJ2-5,-,15,CASSSNFGWEETQYF,TGTGCCAGCAGTTCTAATTTCGGGTGGGAAGAGACCCAGTACTTC
TRBV7-9,TRBD1,TRBJ1-5,-,13,CASDRGSNQPQHF,TGTGCCAGCGACAGGGGAAGCAATCAGCCCCAGCATTTT
TRBV11-2,-,TRBJ2-7,-,12,CASGVGSYEQYF,TGTGCCAGCGGGGTAGGCTCCTACGAGCAGTACTTC
TRBV7-3,TRBD1,TRBJ2-1,-,13,CASSSPGGNEQFF,TGTGCCAGCAGCTCTCCAGGGGGCAATGAGCAGTTCTTC
TRBV6-5,-,TRBJ2-3,-,14,CASSYMGGTDTQYF,TGTGCCAGCAGTTACATGGGGGGCACAGATACGCAGTATTTT
TRBV7-9,TRBD1,TRBJ1-4,-,19,CASSLPRGSNRDSNEKLFF,TGTGCCAGCAGCCTCCCCAGGGGGTCTAACCGGGACAGTAATGAAAAACTGTTTTTT
TRBV7-9,-,TRBJ2-3,few,13,CASSSKWADTQYF,TGTGCCAGCAGCAGTAAGTGGGCAGATACGCAGTATTTT
TRBV28,-,TRBJ1-1,-,14,CASSIAAGSPEAFF,TGTGCCAGCAGTATAGCGGCCGGGTCTCCTGAAGCTTTCTTT
TRBV2,TRBD1,TRBJ1-6,-,18,CASSSPGQGLSYNSPLHF,TGTGCCAGCAGTAGTCCGGGACAGGGGCTCTCCTATAATTCACCCCTCCACTTT
TRBV23-1,-,TRBJ1-2,-,12,CASSQSCGGYTF,TGCGCCAGCAGTCAATCGTGCGGAGGCTACACCTTC
TRBV19,TRBD2,TRBJ2-1,once,14,CASSPGGSYNEQFF,TGTGCCAGTAGTCCGGGGGGCTCCTACAATGAGCAGTTCTTC
TRBV7-2,-,TRBJ1-2,-,14,CASSLEPANYGYTF,TGTGCCAGCAGCTTAGAGCCCGCTAACTATGGCTACACCTTC
TRBV19,TRBD1,TRBJ1-5,-,15,CASSPGTGGDQPQHF,TGTGCCAGTAGTCCGGGGACAGGGGGCGATCAGCCCCAGCATTTT
TRBV6-5,-,TRBJ1-1,-,16,CASSYWAFGTRTEAFF,TGTGCCAGCAGTTATTGGGCTTTTGGGACAAGAACTGAAGCTTTCTTT
TRBV4-2,-,TRBJ1-6,-,15,CASSQVPDWDSPLHF,TGTGCCAGCAGCCAAGTTCCAGATTGGGATTCACCCCTCCACTTT
TRBV19,-,TRBJ1-6,-,15,CASSISPVGLAPLHF,TGTGCCAGTAGTATTTCCCCGGTGGGGCTGGCACCCCTCCACTTT
TRBV5-1,-,TRBJ2-1,-,13,CASSLQGLNEQFF,TGCGCCAGCAGCTTGCAGGGTTTGAATGAGCAGTTCTTC
TRBV18,-,TRBJ1-5,-,15,CASSPAAGSNQPQHF,TGTGCCAGCTCACCAGCGGCAGGAAGCAATCAGCCCCAGCATTTT
TRBV29-1,-,TRBJ2-3,-,15,CSVRGGGPSTDTQYF,TGCAGCGTCCGGGGAGGGGGACCTAGCACAGATACGCAGTATTTT
TRBV9,-,TRBJ1-3,-,17,CASSPQGLANSGNTIYF,TGTGCCAGCAGCCCCCAGGGGTTAGCGAACTCTGGAAACACCATATATTTT